This T cell receptor (beta chain) appears in the sequencing data of a study of blood T cell repertoires in COVID-19. As for the study in general: Acute-phase and convalescent COVID-19 samples originated in the United States, Italy and Spain. PBMCs, B-cell-depleted T cells, or T cells provided the cDNA or gDNA that made up the material.

Original methodology: Amplification with reference gene primers provided the estimates of nucleated cell counts. Profiled with immunoSEQ multiplex PCR; TCRdb holds only in-frame clones, not every one. V and J calls and clone size are those listed in that table; D and trimming were worked out from the DNA. Of 200,000 to 250,000 clones listed, around four fifths are singletons. The CDR3 spans 16 residues. The sequencing input was peripheral blood. The receptor comes from a woman aged 40 to 55 with active or convalescent COVID-19. V and J are TRBV1 and TRBJ2-2; TRBD1, as called in the table, went unchecked against the DNA. TRBV1 constitutes a pseudogene. The CDR3 DNA reads as TGCACCAGCAGCCCCTGTGACAGGGCCTGCACCGGGGAGCTGTTTTTT. It encodes CTSSPCDRACTGELFF.